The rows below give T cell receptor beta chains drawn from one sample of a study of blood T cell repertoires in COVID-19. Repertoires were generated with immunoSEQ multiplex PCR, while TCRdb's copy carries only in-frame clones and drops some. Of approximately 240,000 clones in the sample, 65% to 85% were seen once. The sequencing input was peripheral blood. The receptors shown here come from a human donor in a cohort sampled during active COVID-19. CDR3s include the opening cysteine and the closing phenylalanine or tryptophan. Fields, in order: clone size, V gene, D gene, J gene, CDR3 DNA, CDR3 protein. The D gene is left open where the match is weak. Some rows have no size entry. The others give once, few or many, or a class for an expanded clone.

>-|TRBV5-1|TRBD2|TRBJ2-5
TGCGCCAGCAGCTTGTGGGCTAGCGGGGCCGCAGAGACCCAGTACTTC
CASSLWASGAAETQYF
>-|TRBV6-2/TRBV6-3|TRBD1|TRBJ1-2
TGTGCCAGCAGTTACTCGGGACAGGGGGGAGACGGCTACACCTTC
CASSYSGQGGDGYTF
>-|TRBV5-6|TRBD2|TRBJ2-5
TGTGCCAGCAGCTTAGCTAGCGGGAGTCGGGAGACCCAGTACTTC
CASSLASGSRETQYF
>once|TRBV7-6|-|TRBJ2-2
TGTGCCAGCAGCTTTTCACATGGCACCGGGGAGCTGTTTTTT
CASSFSHGTGELFF
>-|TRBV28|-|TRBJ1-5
TGTGCCAGCAGCGATCATAGGGGGGGTACGTATAGCAATCAGCCCCAGCATTTT
CASSDHRGGTYSNQPQHF
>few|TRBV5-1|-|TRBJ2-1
TGCGCCAGCAGCTTAATGGGAGTTGGCAATGAGCAGTTCTTC
CASSLMGVGNEQFF
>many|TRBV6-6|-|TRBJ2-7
TGTGCCAGCAGTTTAACACCATACGAGCAGTACTTC
CASSLTPYEQYF
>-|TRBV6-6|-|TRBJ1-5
TGTGCCAGCACCACGGGCAGGGGCAATCAGCCCCAGCATTTT
CASTTGRGNQPQHF
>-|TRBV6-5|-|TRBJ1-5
TGTGCCAGCAGTTCGTCAGGAATCCGCACTCAGCCCCAGCATTTT
CASSSSGIRTQPQHF
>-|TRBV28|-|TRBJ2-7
TGTGCCAGTCACGAAGGGGCGAGCAGCGAGCAGTACTTC
CASHEGASSEQYF
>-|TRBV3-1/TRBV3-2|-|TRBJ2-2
TGTGCCAGCAGCCAAGTTGTTCGCGTCGGGGAGCTGTTTTTT
CASSQVVRVGELFF
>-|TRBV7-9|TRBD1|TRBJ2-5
TGTGCCAGCAGCTGGGGGACAGGGCGGTTTGGGGAGACCCAGTACTTC
CASSWGTGRFGETQYF
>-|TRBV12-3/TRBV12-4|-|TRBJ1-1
TGTGCCAGCAGCCATGGTAGTGAAGCTTTCTTT
CASSHGSEAFF
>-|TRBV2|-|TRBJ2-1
TGTGCCAGCAGTGAGGGGCAGGGGCGGTTCTTC
CASSEGQGRFF
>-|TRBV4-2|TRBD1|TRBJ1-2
TGTGCCAGCAGCCAAGGGGACAGGGAGGGCTACACCTTC
CASSQGDREGYTF
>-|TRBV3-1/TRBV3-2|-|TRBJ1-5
TGTGCCAGCAGCCAAGGACATCACCAGGGGCAGCCCCAGCATTTT
CASSQGHHQGQPQHF
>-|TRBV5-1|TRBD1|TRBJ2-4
TGCGCCAGCAGCCCGAGGGACAGGGGAAACATTCAGTACTTC
CASSPRDRGNIQYF